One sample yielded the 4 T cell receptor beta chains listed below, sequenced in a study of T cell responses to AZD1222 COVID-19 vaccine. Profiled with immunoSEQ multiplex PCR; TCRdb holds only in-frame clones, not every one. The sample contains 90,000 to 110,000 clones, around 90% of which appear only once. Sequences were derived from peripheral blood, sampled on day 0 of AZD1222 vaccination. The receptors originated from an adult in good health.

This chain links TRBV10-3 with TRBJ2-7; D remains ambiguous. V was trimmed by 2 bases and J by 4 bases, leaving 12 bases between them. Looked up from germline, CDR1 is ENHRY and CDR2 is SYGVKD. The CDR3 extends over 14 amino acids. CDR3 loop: CAISEPPEKYEQYF. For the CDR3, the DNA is TGTGCCATCAGTGAGCCCCCTGAGAAGTACGAGCAGTACTTC.

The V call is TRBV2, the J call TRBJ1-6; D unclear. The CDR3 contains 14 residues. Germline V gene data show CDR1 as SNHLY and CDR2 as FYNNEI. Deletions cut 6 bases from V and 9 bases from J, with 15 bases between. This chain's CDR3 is CASRLRRELSPLHF. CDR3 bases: TGTGCCAGCAGGTTGAGAAGGGAGCTTTCACCCCTCCACTTT.

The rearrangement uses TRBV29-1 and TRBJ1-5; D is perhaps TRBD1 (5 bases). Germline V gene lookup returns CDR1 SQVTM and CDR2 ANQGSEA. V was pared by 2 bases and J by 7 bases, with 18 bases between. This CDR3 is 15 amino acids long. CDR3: CSVEYAGTERQPQHF. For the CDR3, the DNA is TGCAGCGTTGAATATGCAGGGACCGAGAGACAGCCCCAGCATTTT.

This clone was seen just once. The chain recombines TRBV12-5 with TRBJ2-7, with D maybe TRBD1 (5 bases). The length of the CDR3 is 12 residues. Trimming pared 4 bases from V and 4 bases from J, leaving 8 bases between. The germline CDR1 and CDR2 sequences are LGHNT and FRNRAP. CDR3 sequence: CASGSQEYEQYF. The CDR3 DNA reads TGTGCTAGTGGTTCACAGGAGTACGAGCAGTACTTC.